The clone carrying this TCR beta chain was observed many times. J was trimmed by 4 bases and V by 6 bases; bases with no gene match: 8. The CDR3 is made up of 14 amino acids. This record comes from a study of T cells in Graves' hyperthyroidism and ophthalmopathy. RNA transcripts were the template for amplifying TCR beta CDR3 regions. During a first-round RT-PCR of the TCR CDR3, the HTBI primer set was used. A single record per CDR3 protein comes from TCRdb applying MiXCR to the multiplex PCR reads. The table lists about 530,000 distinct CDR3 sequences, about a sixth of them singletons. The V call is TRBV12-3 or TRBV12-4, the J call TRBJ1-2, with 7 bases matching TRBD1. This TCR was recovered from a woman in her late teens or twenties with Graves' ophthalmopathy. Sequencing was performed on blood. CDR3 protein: CASSKGQTFYGYTF. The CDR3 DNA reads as TGTGCCAGCAGCAAGGGACAGACCTTCTATGGCTACACCTTC.